A single sample is the source of the 5 T cell receptor beta chains below, sequenced in a study of cytomegalovirus exposure and HLA in healthy donors. The PCR made use of 60 Vbeta and 13 Jbeta primers. TCRdb's table, derived via immunoSEQ multiplex PCR, lists solely in-frame clones and lacks some. The sample has approximately 140,000 clones, approximately 84% seen once. The specimen sequenced was PBMCs. These receptors were obtained from a woman aged 18-30 years in good health and CMV-seronegative.

This chain connects TRBV6-5 to TRBJ2-5; tentative D call: TRBD2 (5 bases). The V gene's germline CDR1 is MNHEY and CDR2 SVGAGI. The CDR3 consists of 11 residues. Trimming left V 10 bases short and J 7 bases short, with 13 bases between. DNA for the CDR3: TGTGCCACCTCCCAGAGCGGGACCCAGTACTTC. It yields the protein CATSQSGTQYF.

V gene TRBV6-5 combines with J gene TRBJ2-1, with a possible D match to TRBD1 (6 bases). The ends were cut back, 10 bases at V and 9 bases at J, with 19 bases in the middle. CDR1 is MNHEY, CDR2 SVGAGI, per germline. The CDR3 consists of 13 residues. DNA for the CDR3: TGTGCCACGAACAGGGAAGGGACGGGTGAGCAGTTCTTC. Its translation is CATNREGTGEQFF.

This sequence joins TRBV4-1 and TRBJ2-1, with 8 bases matching TRBD2. CDR1 and CDR2 from the germline V gene are MGHRA and YSYEKL. V trimming: 10 bases; J trimming: 9 bases; junction bases outside the gene matches: 17. The CDR3 loop spans 15 amino acids. The CDR3 loop is CATSEAGVGLGEQFF. The CDR3 nucleotides are TGCGCCACCTCGGAAGCGGGAGTAGGTCTAGGTGAGCAGTTCTTC.

The chain links TRBV4-1 to TRBJ2-4, with 9 bases identical to TRBD2. This CDR3 spans 19 amino acids. Germline lookup yields CDR1 MGHRA and CDR2 YSYEKL. With 4 bases clipped from V and 0 bases from J, the junction kept 13 bases outside the gene matches. The CDR3 DNA follows: TGCGCCAGCAGCCTCCCCGCGGCGGGAGGGATACTAGCCAAAAACATTCAGTACTTC. Its translation is CASSLPAAGGILAKNIQYF.

The V gene is TRBV10-2, the J gene TRBJ2-5, with D perhaps TRBD2 (5 bases). V was cut by 7 bases and J by 3 bases, with 21 bases left in between. CDR3 length: 16 amino acids. The germline V gene encodes CDR1 WSHSY and CDR2 SAAADI. The CDR3 region has the DNA TGCGCCAGCAAAAGGGCTAGCCAAAAACCTAAAGAGACCCAGTACTTC. Protein: CASKRASQKPKETQYF.